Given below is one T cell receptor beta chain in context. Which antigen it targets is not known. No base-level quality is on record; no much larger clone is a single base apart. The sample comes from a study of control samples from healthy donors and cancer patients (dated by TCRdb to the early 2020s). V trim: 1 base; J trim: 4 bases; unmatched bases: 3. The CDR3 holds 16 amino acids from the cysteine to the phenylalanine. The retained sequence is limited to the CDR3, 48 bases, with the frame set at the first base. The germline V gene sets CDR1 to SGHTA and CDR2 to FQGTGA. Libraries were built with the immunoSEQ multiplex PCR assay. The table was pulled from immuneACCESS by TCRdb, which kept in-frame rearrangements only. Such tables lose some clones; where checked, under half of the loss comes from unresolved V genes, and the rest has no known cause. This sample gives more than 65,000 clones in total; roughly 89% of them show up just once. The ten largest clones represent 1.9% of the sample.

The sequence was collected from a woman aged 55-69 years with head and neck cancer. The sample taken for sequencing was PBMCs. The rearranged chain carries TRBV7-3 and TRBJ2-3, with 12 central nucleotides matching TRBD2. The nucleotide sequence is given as TGTGCCAGCAGCTTAAGCCTAGCGGGAGGGTCAGATACGCAGTATTTT. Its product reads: CASSLSLAGGSDTQYF.